Below, 19 T cell receptor beta chains from the same sample are listed, as sequenced in a study of blood T cell repertoires in COVID-19. Here immunoSEQ multiplex PCR was the method, and the copy in TCRdb shows in-frame clones only, minus some. The profile shows some 83,000 clones, 86% of them singletons. Sequences were obtained from peripheral blood. The receptors originated from a man aged 50 to 60 with active COVID-19.

The chain couples TRBV7-2 to TRBJ1-2, with D possibly TRBD1 on 5 matching bases. The CDR3 is 16 amino acids. V was shortened by 6 bases and J by 3 bases, with 20 bases between the two germline ends. The V gene's germline CDR1 is SGHTA and CDR2 FQGNSA. Here the CDR3 reads CASRSSAPGHYYGYTF. For the CDR3, the DNA is TGTGCCAGCAGATCTTCAGCGCCCGGACACTACTATGGCTACACCTTC.

The chain uses TRBV12-3 or TRBV12-4 and TRBJ2-3; D gene unclear. The CDR3 sequence is 13 residues long. V dropped 3 bases and J dropped 9 bases, with 13 bases sitting between them. The CDR3 spells CASSFSGPQTQYF. In DNA form, the CDR3 reads TGTGCCAGCAGTTTTTCTGGGCCTCAGACGCAGTATTTT.

The chain couples TRBV5-1 to TRBJ1-1, with a possible D match to TRBD1 (5 bases). V lost 2 bases to trimming and J lost 1 base, with 12 bases between them. This CDR3 is 15 amino acids long. CDR1 SGHRS and CDR2 YFSETQ come from the germline V gene. DNA of the CDR3: TGCGCCAGCAGCTTTGGGGGAGGAGGGAACACTGAAGCTTTCTTT. Amino acids: CASSFGGGGNTEAFF.

The chain employs TRBV7-8 and TRBJ1-3; 7 positions match TRBD1. There are 17 residues in the CDR3. The V gene end was trimmed by 3 bases and the J gene end by 2 bases; junction bases not matched to a gene: 10. CDR1 SGHVS and CDR2 FQNEAQ come from the germline V gene. The CDR3 DNA reads TGTGCCAGCAGCTTTTCGGCAGGGGGTTCTCCTGGAAACACCATATATTTT. The encoded protein is CASSFSAGGSPGNTIYF.

The rearrangement joins TRBV11-2 to TRBJ1-1; perhaps TRBD1 as D (5 bases). The V end lost 1 base, the J end lost 4 bases, and 13 bases lay between the germline ends. CDR3 length equals 15 residues. Germline assignment: CDR1 SGHAT and CDR2 FQNNGV. CDR3 loop: CASSLGSGTGTEAFF. CDR3 coding DNA: TGTGCCAGCAGCTTAGGTTCAGGGACTGGCACTGAAGCTTTCTTT. Combining the CDR3 with reference TRBV11-2 and TRBJ1-1 gives the whole variable domain EAGVAQSPRYKIIEKRQSVAFWCNPISGHATLYWYQQILGQGPKLLIQFQNNGVVDDSQLPKDRFSAERLKGVDSTLKIQPAKLEDSAVYLCASSLGSGTGTEAFFGQGTRLTVV.

This clone was seen once. The chain couples TRBV10-3 to TRBJ2-1, with 8 nucleotides matching TRBD1. The CDR3 is 15 residues long. V lost 8 bases to trimming and J lost 3 bases; unmatched junction nucleotides: 9. CDR1 and CDR2 from the germline V gene are ENHRY and SYGVKD. This CDR3 reads CAIHGTGGGYNEQFF. CDR3 nucleotide sequence: TGTGCCATCCATGGGACAGGTGGTGGCTACAATGAGCAGTTCTTC.

The chain has TRBV5-5 and TRBJ1-2, with D tentatively TRBD1 (6 bases). The germline CDR1 and CDR2 sequences are SGHKS and YYEKEE (reference sequence). The V and J ends lost 0 bases and 5 bases respectively, with 8 bases between them. CDR3 length: 13 residues. The CDR3 reads CASSLAGEYGYTF. The CDR3 nucleotides are TGTGCCAGCAGCTTGGCAGGGGAGTATGGCTACACCTTC.

The chain carries TRBV5-1 and TRBJ1-2; 10 bases map to TRBD1. The CDR3 loop spans 13 amino acids. Germline loops: CDR1 SGHRS, CDR2 YFSETQ. Germline trimming cut 4 bases from V and 11 bases from J; bases unmatched to any gene: 8. The CDR3 region has the DNA TGCGCCAGCAGCCCTGGGACAGGGGACCTATACACCTTC. Encoded protein: CASSPGTGDLYTF.

The chain joins TRBV4-2 to TRBJ2-4; 9 nucleotides match TRBD1. The CDR3 length is 17 residues. Germline CDR1 LGHNA, CDR2 YNFKEQ. The V gene end was trimmed by 4 bases and the J gene end by 3 bases; junction bases not matched to a gene: 10. The DNA for the CDR3 is TGTGCCAGCAGCCTAAAAACAGGGGGCTTCGACAAAAACATTCAGTACTTC. Translation gives CASSLKTGGFDKNIQYF.

This clone was observed a handful of times. CDR3 in amino acids: CASSLGTGVDYGYTF. CDR3 DNA sequence: TGTGCCAGCAGCTTGGGGACAGGGGTGGACTATGGCTACACCTTC. The chain has TRBV7-3 and TRBJ1-2; 10 bases are shared with TRBD1. V was pared by 3 bases and J by 3 bases, with 4 bases of the junction left unmatched. There are 15 residues in the CDR3. Germline V gives CDR1 SGHTA, CDR2 FQGTGA.

This sequence joins TRBV27 and TRBJ2-2, with TRBD2 identical over 7 bases. The CDR3 length is 17 residues. Looked up from germline, CDR1 is MNHEY and CDR2 is SMNVEV (reference sequence). V lost 2 bases, J lost 11 bases, and 17 bases stayed unmatched. The CDR3 region is CASSLLAGLVSPRELFF. The CDR3 DNA sequence: TGTGCCAGCAGTTTACTCGCCGGACTAGTTAGCCCTCGAGAGCTGTTTTTT.

The chain has TRBV28 and TRBJ1-1; 12 nucleotides match TRBD1. The trim removed 6 bases at V and 4 bases at J, leaving 12 bases unmatched. Germline CDR1 MDHEN, CDR2 SYDVKM. CDR3 length: 17 residues. The CDR3 loop is CASRQRGQGARGTEAFF. The CDR3 DNA follows: TGTGCCAGCAGGCAAAGGGGACAGGGGGCTAGGGGCACTGAAGCTTTCTTT. The variable domain in full, with the rest retrieved from reference TRBV28 and TRBJ1-1, is DVKVTQSSRYLVKRTGEKVFLECVQDMDHENMFWYRQDPGLGLRLIYFSYDVKMKEKGDIPEGYSVSREKKERFSLILESASTNQTSMYLCASRQRGQGARGTEAFFGQGTRLTVV.

The CDR3 is CAWSVPIDRKNTEAFF. CDR3 nucleotide sequence: TGTGCCTGGAGTGTACCTATTGACAGGAAGAACACTGAAGCTTTCTTT. V gene TRBV30 combines with J gene TRBJ1-1; D may be TRBD1 (6 bases). The CDR3 spans 16 residues. The germline V gene has CDR1 GTSNPN and CDR2 SVGIG (reference sequence). V lost 0 bases and J 1 base, leaving 15 bases between the germline ends.

The chain recombines TRBV29-1 with TRBJ1-1, with TRBD1 matching over 8 bases. Germline V lookup: CDR1 SQVTM, CDR2 ANQGSEA. The V gene end was trimmed by 3 bases and the J gene end by 2 bases; junction bases not matched to a gene: 5. This CDR3 region has 14 residues. The CDR3 protein is CSVEPDRVNTEAFF. The CDR3 nucleotides read TGCAGCGTTGAGCCGGACAGGGTAAACACTGAAGCTTTCTTT.

This clone appeared a single time. The chain recombines TRBV3-1 (or the pseudogene TRBV3-2) with TRBJ2-7, with D possibly matching TRBD2 (5 bases). The V and J ends lost 1 base and 2 bases respectively, with 9 bases between them. This CDR3 has 14 residues. Germline lookup yields CDR1 LGHDT and CDR2 YNNKEL (reference sequence). The CDR3 here is CASSQGVLAYEQYF. The CDR3 region has the DNA TGTGCCAGCAGCCAAGGGGTACTAGCCTACGAGCAGTACTTC.

The chain has TRBV18 and TRBJ2-7, with 10 bases identical to TRBD2. Trimming cost V 5 bases and J 0 bases; bases outside gene matches: 4. The CDR3 is made up of 15 amino acids. CDR1 is KGHSH, CDR2 LQKENI, per germline. CDR3 bases: TGTGCCAGCTCAGCTTCTAGCGGGGGCTCCTACGAGCAGTACTTC. It encodes CASSASSGGSYEQYF.

CDR3 bases: TGTGCCAGCAAATCAGGGGGTAATAACTATGGCTACACCTTC. Translation gives CASKSGGNNYGYTF. The gene calls are TRBV28 and TRBJ1-2, with 7 bases identical to TRBD1. This CDR3 spans 14 amino acids. Germline V lookup: CDR1 MDHEN, CDR2 SYDVKM. The ends lost 7 bases at V and 1 base at J; junction bases unmatched: 6.

The chain links TRBV11-2 to TRBJ2-7, with D perhaps matching TRBD1 (5 bases). The germline V gene encodes CDR1 SGHAT and CDR2 FQNNGV. The CDR3 sequence is 16 residues long. V was shortened by 0 bases and J by 1 base, with 13 bases between the two germline ends. CDR3 nucleotides: TGTGCCAGCAGCTTAGATGGGGCAGTTAGATCCTACGAGCAGTACTTC. This encodes CASSLDGAVRSYEQYF.

The chain links TRBV28 to TRBJ2-6; 7 nucleotides agree with TRBD1. The CDR3 spans 17 residues. V dropped 1 base and J dropped 4; count of bases not matched to a gene: 7. Germline CDR1 is MDHEN and CDR2 is SYDVKM. This CDR3 is CASSLSEGATGANVLTF. CDR3 nucleotide sequence: TGTGCCAGCAGTTTATCTGAGGGGGCGACGGGGGCCAACGTCCTGACTTTC.